This paragraph reports one TCR beta chain. The record originates from a study of cytomegalovirus exposure and HLA in healthy donors. Study context: Membership in the Caucasian-associated ancestry cluster was found for around four fifths of 300 to 500 genotyped donors.

Both 60 Vbeta primers and 13 Jbeta primers went into the PCR. Repertoires were generated with immunoSEQ multiplex PCR, while TCRdb's copy carries only in-frame clones and drops some. The table for this sample gives 60,000 to 75,000 clones. CDR1 and CDR2 (germline): SEHNR, FQNEAQ (reference sequence). V lost 5 bases to trimming and J lost 5 bases, with 10 bases between them. The CDR3 runs 12 residues. Sequencing was performed on PBMCs. The V and J genes are TRBV7-9 and TRBJ2-7; D possibly corresponds to TRBD1 (5 bases). This sequence originates from a female donor in good health and CMV-seropositive. CDR3: CASSPGQNEQYF. As DNA, the CDR3 is TGTGCCAGCAGCCCAGGGCAAAACGAGCAGTACTTC.